This entry describes one T cell receptor beta chain. The CDR3 has 13 residues. With V trimmed by 2 bases and J by 9 bases, 4 bases remained unmatched. The data originate from a study of blood T cell repertoires in COVID-19. Study-wide background: The United States, Italy and Spain provided the acute and convalescent COVID-19 samples. Nucleic acid was either cDNA or gDNA, and it came from T cells, B-cell-depleted T cells, or PBMCs.

In the original analysis: Nucleated cell number was recorded as an estimate derived from reference gene primer amplification. The table came from immunoSEQ multiplex PCR; TCRdb's copy has only in-frame clones and leaves some out. That table supplies the V and J calls and clone size; D and trimming were determined from the DNA. The profile shows 150,000 or so clones, 85% to 90% of them singletons. The rearrangement uses TRBV12-3 or TRBV12-4 and TRBJ1-5, with 7 bases matching TRBD1. The source is a man older than 75 with acute or convalescent COVID-19. Material for sequencing was peripheral blood. The CDR3 loop reads CASSLLQGTPQHF. DNA of the CDR3: TGTGCCAGCAGTTTATTACAGGGGACGCCCCAGCATTTT.